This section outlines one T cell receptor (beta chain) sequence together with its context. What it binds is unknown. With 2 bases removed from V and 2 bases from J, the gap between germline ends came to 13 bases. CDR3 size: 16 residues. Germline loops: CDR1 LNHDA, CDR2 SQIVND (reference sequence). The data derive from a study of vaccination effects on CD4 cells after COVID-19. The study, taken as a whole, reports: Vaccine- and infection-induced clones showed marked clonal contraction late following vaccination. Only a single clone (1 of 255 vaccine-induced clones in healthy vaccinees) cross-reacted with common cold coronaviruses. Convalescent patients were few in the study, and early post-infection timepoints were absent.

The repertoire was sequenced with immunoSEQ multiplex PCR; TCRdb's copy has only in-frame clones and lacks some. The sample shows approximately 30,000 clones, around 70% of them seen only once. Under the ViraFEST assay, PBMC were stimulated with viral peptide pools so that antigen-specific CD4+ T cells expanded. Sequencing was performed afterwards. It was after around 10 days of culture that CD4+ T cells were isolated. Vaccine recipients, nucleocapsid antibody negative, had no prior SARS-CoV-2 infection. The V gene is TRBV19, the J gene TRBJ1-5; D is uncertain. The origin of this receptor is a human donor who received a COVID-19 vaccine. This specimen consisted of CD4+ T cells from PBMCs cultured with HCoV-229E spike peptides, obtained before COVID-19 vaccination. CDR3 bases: TGTGCCAGTAGTATATCCGGGAGTAAGGGCAATCAGCCCCAGCATTTT. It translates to CASSISGSKGNQPQHF. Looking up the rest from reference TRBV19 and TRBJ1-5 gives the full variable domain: DGGITQSPKYLFRKEGQNVTLSCEQNLNHDAMYWYRQDPGQGLRLIYYSQIVNDFQKGDIAEGYSVSREKKESFPLTVTSAQKNPTAFYLCASSISGSKGNQPQHFGDGTRLSIL.